These 28 T cell receptor beta chains share one sample of origin, sequenced in a study of blood T cell repertoires in COVID-19 (dated by TCRdb to 2018 to 2021). Receptor libraries were prepared by the immunoSEQ multiplex PCR assay. As stored in TCRdb, this immuneACCESS dataset retains in-frame rearrangements with V and J assigned. A fraction of the clones does not appear; measured against another copy, unresolved V genes explain less than half of the discrepancy, and the remainder lacks a known reason. A total of about 60,000 clones appear in this sample, more than 90% of them only once. Of the sample, over 2% is held by the ten largest clones. The sequencing sample was made of peripheral blood. These receptors came from a man aged 60-69 years with acute or convalescent COVID-19.

This sequence joins TRBV3-1 (or the pseudogene TRBV3-2) and TRBJ2-2; 7 bases are a match to TRBD1. Germline V CDR1 and CDR2: LGHDT, YNNKEL (reference sequence). J gave up 4 bases and V 7 bases, and 6 bases lay outside the gene matches. This CDR3 is built from 14 residues. The CDR3 DNA follows: TGTGCCAGCACCCTACAGGGGTCCACCGGGGAGCTGTTTTTT. It yields the protein CASTLQGSTGELFF.

The rearrangement uses TRBV11-1 and TRBJ1-1; D may be TRBD1 (5 bases). CDR3 size: 14 residues. From germline, CDR1 is SGHAT and CDR2 FQDESV (reference sequence). V dropped 5 bases and J dropped 4 bases, with 14 bases sitting between them. CDR3 DNA: TGTGCCAGCAGCGGCGGGGCCCGCGGCACTGAAGCTTTCTTT. Its translation is CASSGGARGTEAFF. The full variable domain, its missing parts supplied by reference TRBV11-1 and TRBJ1-1, is EAEVAQSPRYKITEKSQAVAFWCDPISGHATLYWYRQILGQGPELLVQFQDESVVDDSQLPKDRFSAERLKGVDSTLKIQPAELGDSAMYLCASSGGARGTEAFFGQGTRLTVV.

The chain uses TRBV5-4 and TRBJ2-7, with 8 bases identical to TRBD1. V lost 4 bases, J lost 3 bases, and 6 bases stayed unmatched. This CDR3 has 14 residues. Per germline, CDR1 SGHNT and CDR2 YYREEE (reference sequence). CDR3 protein: CASSDPGQVYEQYF. The CDR3 region has the DNA TGTGCCAGCAGCGACCCGGGACAGGTCTACGAGCAGTACTTC.

The rearrangement uses TRBV3-1 (or the pseudogene TRBV3-2) and TRBJ1-2; D not resolved. The V gene's germline CDR1 is LGHDT and CDR2 YNNKEL (reference sequence). The CDR3 runs to 14 residues. Trimming left V 1 base short and J 3 bases short, with 9 bases between. CDR3 DNA: TGTGCCAGCAGCCAAGTCTACACAGACTATGGCTACACCTTC. It translates to CASSQVYTDYGYTF.

This chain uses TRBV11-3 with TRBJ2-7, with 8 nucleotides matching TRBD1. With V trimmed by 1 base and J by 6 bases, 11 bases remained unmatched. From germline, CDR1 is SGHNT and CDR2 YENEEA. The CDR3 is made up of 16 amino acids. Here the CDR3 reads CASSLARAQGAGEQYF. The CDR3 DNA reads as TGTGCCAGCAGCTTAGCCCGGGCCCAGGGGGCAGGCGAGCAGTACTTC.

CDR3 coding DNA: TGTGCCAGCAGCCAATTGGTCAGGGCCCATGAGCAGTTCTTC. Protein: CASSQLVRAHEQFF. The genes are TRBV3-1 (or the pseudogene TRBV3-2) and TRBJ2-1, with D possibly matching TRBD1 (5 bases). The CDR3 consists of 14 residues. CDR1 and CDR2 (germline): LGHDT, YNNKEL (reference sequence). With 2 bases removed from V and 8 bases from J, the gap between germline ends came to 13 bases.

This clone was observed once. This chain uses TRBV11-2 with TRBJ2-3; 9 bases align to TRBD1. The CDR3 runs 15 residues. J gave up 6 bases and V 5 bases, and 9 bases lay outside the gene matches. Per the germline V gene, CDR1 is SGHAT and CDR2 is FQNNGV. CDR3 sequence reads: CASSPRTGAGDTQYF. The CDR3, as DNA: TGTGCCAGCAGCCCTCGGACAGGGGCGGGTGATACGCAGTATTTT.

This clone was observed once. J is TRBJ1-2 and V is TRBV6-4; perhaps TRBD1 as D (6 bases). Germline values: CDR1 MRHNA, CDR2 SNTAGT. The CDR3 is made up of 15 amino acids. Trimming removed 4 bases from V and 6 bases from J, with 18 bases in between. CDR3 DNA sequence: TGTGCCAGCAGTGTACAGGGATCAAACTTCGATGGCTACACCTTC. This encodes CASSVQGSNFDGYTF.

The genes are TRBV11-3 and TRBJ2-1; 12 nucleotides align to TRBD2. The length of the CDR3 is 17 residues. The junction had 6 bases not matched to a gene; V was cut back by 0 bases and J by 6 bases. Germline-derived CDR1 and CDR2 are SGHNT and YENEEA. The CDR3 DNA is TGTGCCAGCAGCTTAGACCTACTAGCGGGAGGCCCCAATGAGCAGTTCTTC. Its translation: CASSLDLLAGGPNEQFF.

The chain joins TRBV9 to TRBJ2-1; maybe TRBD2 (5 bases). The CDR3 runs to 15 residues. CDR1 SGDLS and CDR2 YYNGEE come from the germline V gene. The V end was cut by 2 bases, the J end by 1 base, with 10 bases between. CDR3 nucleotide sequence: TGTGCCAGCAGCGTGCGGACTGAGTCCTACAATGAGCAGTTCTTC. This translates into CASSVRTESYNEQFF.

The J gene is TRBJ2-7, the V gene TRBV5-6; TRBD2 matches at 7 bases. V dropped 4 bases and J dropped 2; count of bases not matched to a gene: 12. CDR1 and CDR2 from the germline V gene are SGHDT and YYEEEE. This CDR3 comprises 16 residues. CDR3 sequence: CASSPVWREPPYEQYF. As DNA, the CDR3 is TGTGCCAGCAGCCCGGTTTGGCGGGAGCCCCCCTACGAGCAGTACTTC.

The chain recombines TRBV19 with TRBJ1-1, with D perhaps matching TRBD1 (6 bases). V lost 6 bases and J lost 0, with 11 bases in between. The CDR3 spans 14 residues. Looked up from germline, CDR1 is LNHDA and CDR2 is SQIVND (reference sequence). The CDR3 nucleotides read TGTGCCAGTAGCCCACAGGGAATGAACACTGAAGCTTTCTTT. Encoded protein: CASSPQGMNTEAFF.

The rearrangement joins TRBV11-3 to TRBJ2-7, with D perhaps TRBD2 (5 bases). Trimming removed 1 base at V and 3 bases at J, with 13 bases between. The CDR3 totals 15 residues. Germline V CDR1 and CDR2: SGHNT, YENEEA. This CDR3 is CASSLGGLLNYEQYF. CDR3 coding DNA: TGTGCCAGCAGCTTAGGAGGGCTCTTGAACTACGAGCAGTACTTC.

The CDR3 loop reads CASSPTSGSTDTQYF. In DNA form, the CDR3 reads TGTGCCAGCAGCCCAACTAGCGGAAGCACAGATACGCAGTATTTT. The chain has TRBV7-3 and TRBJ2-3; 8 bases align to TRBD2. Trimming at V came to 5 bases and at J to 0 bases, leaving 4 bases not matched to a gene. The CDR3 length is 15 residues. CDR1 is SGHTA, CDR2 FQGTGA, per germline.

The chain employs TRBV5-6 and TRBJ2-6, with a possible D match to TRBD1 (6 bases). The CDR3 covers 18 residues. Trimming cost V 0 bases and J 0 bases, with 13 bases left between them. CDR1 and CDR2 from the germline V gene are SGHDT and YYEEEE. CDR3 amino acids: CASSLGSDRSSGANVLTF. For the CDR3, the DNA is TGTGCCAGCAGCTTGGGATCGGACAGAAGCTCTGGGGCCAACGTCCTGACTTTC.

For this clone: Other DNA sequences in this specimen translate into the identical CDR3. The chain combines TRBV5-5 with TRBJ1-3; the D gene is possibly TRBD1 (5 bases). The V and J ends lost 4 bases and 0 bases respectively, with 11 bases between them. Germline lookup yields CDR1 SGHKS and CDR2 YYEKEE (reference sequence). The CDR3 covers 15 residues. CDR3 sequence (DNA): TGTGCCAGCAGCCCCGGGGGGGACTCTGGAAACACCATATATTTT. Translation gives CASSPGGDSGNTIYF.

V gene TRBV2 combines with J gene TRBJ2-3; 7 bases are a match to TRBD2. In germline, CDR1 is SNHLY, CDR2 FYNNEI. Trimming at V came to 3 bases and at J to 2 bases, leaving 14 bases not matched to a gene. The CDR3 is 18 amino acids. The CDR3 here is CASSDVPYRGTITDTQYF. The CDR3 DNA sequence: TGTGCCAGCAGTGACGTACCGTATCGCGGGACTATCACAGATACGCAGTATTTT.

The chain has TRBV6-5 and TRBJ2-5, with no clear D. This CDR3 spans 13 amino acids. V shed 5 bases and J shed 2 bases, with 9 bases lying between them. Per the germline V gene, CDR1 is MNHEY and CDR2 is SVGAGI. The CDR3 protein is CASSPRHQETQYF. In nucleotides, the CDR3 is TGTGCCAGCAGTCCGCGGCATCAAGAGACCCAGTACTTC.

The chain recombines TRBV6-6 with TRBJ1-4; 7 nucleotides line up with TRBD1. Germline V gene sequence: CDR1 MNHNY, CDR2 SVGAGI (reference sequence). The V gene end was trimmed by 0 bases and the J gene end by 8 bases; junction bases not matched to a gene: 3. The length of the CDR3 is 14 residues. The CDR3: CASSYSGTEEKLFF. CDR3 sequence (DNA): TGTGCCAGCAGTTACTCAGGGACAGAGGAAAAACTGTTTTTT.

This chain connects TRBV7-3 to TRBJ1-1; maybe TRBD1 (6 bases). The CDR3 contains 16 residues. Germline loops: CDR1 SGHTA, CDR2 FQGTGA. V lost 1 base to trimming and J lost 6 bases, with 18 bases between them. CDR3: CASSLNRVASGAEAFF. The CDR3 DNA reads as TGTGCCAGCAGCTTAAACAGGGTGGCCTCTGGCGCTGAAGCTTTCTTT. The full variable domain, rest sourced from reference TRBV7-3 and TRBJ1-1, is GAGVSQTPSNKVTEKGKYVELRCDPISGHTALYWYRQSLGQGPEFLIYFQGTGAADDSGLPNDRFFAVRPEGSVSTLKIQRTERGDSAVYLCASSLNRVASGAEAFFGQGTRLTVV.

V usage is TRBV9 and J usage is TRBJ1-4; D unresolved. Per the germline V gene, CDR1 is SGDLS and CDR2 is YYNGEE. CDR3 size: 15 residues. Trimming pared 0 bases from V and 4 bases from J, leaving 10 bases between. The CDR3 sequence is CASSVGQAYNEKLFF. CDR3 in DNA: TGTGCCAGCAGCGTAGGTCAAGCGTATAATGAAAAACTGTTTTTT.

The J gene is TRBJ1-1, the V gene TRBV7-2, with D unresolved. The CDR3 extends over 15 amino acids. Looked up from germline, CDR1 is SGHTA and CDR2 is FQGNSA. Trimming removed 3 bases at V and 1 base at J, with 12 bases between. CDR3 bases: TGTGCCAGCAGCTTTGACCGGGGTCGGAACACTGAAGCTTTCTTT. Protein sequence: CASSFDRGRNTEAFF.

This rearrangement joins TRBV3-1 (or the pseudogene TRBV3-2) to TRBJ1-2; D is perhaps TRBD1 (5 bases). Trimming removed 0 bases at V and 4 bases at J, with 15 bases between. Germline CDR1 is LGHDT and CDR2 is YNNKEL (reference sequence). This CDR3 contains 16 residues. CDR3 nucleotides: TGTGCCAGCAGCCAAGAAGAAAAGACAGCTTTCTATGGCTACACCTTC. This gives the protein CASSQEEKTAFYGYTF.

This clone was found once. This rearrangement joins TRBV5-6 to TRBJ2-5; D unclear. V lost 4 bases, J lost 5 bases, and 6 bases lay in between. The CDR3 extends over 11 amino acids. The V gene's germline CDR1 is SGHDT and CDR2 YYEEEE. The CDR3 coding sequence is TGTGCCAGCAGCCTAGAGGAGACCCAGTACTTC. This translates into CASSLEETQYF.

The chain recombines TRBV29-1 with TRBJ2-3; TRBD2 matches at 11 bases. The length of the CDR3 is 14 residues. CDR1 and CDR2 from the germline V gene are SQVTM and ANQGSEA. Losses at the gene ends were 7 bases for V and 1 base for J; bases not matched to a gene: 4. The CDR3 region has the DNA TGCAGCGAGTCACTAGCGGGAGGCACAGATACGCAGTATTTT. Its protein product is CSESLAGGTDTQYF.

The chain links TRBV5-1 to TRBJ1-1; possible D gene TRBD1, 6 bases. Trimming pared 1 base from V and 4 bases from J, leaving 11 bases between. Germline V gene lookup returns CDR1 SGHRS and CDR2 YFSETQ. This CDR3 has 14 amino acids. CDR3 in DNA: TGCGCCAGCAGCTTGCGGGGGGCTGCCACTGAAGCTTTCTTT. Translating gives CASSLRGAATEAFF.

This clone has a single count. CDR3 sequence reads: CASSPPGQRLLHF. The CDR3 DNA is TGTGCCAGCAGCCCCCCGGGACAGCGACTCCTCCACTTT. The V call is TRBV28, the J call TRBJ1-6; TRBD1 agrees at 7 bases. The CDR3 is made up of 13 amino acids. In germline, CDR1 is MDHEN, CDR2 SYDVKM. The trim removed 6 bases at V and 15 bases at J, leaving 11 bases unmatched.

V is TRBV11-2 and J is TRBJ2-2, with D perhaps matching TRBD2 (6 bases). The CDR3 totals 17 residues. V was trimmed by 1 base and J by 5 bases, leaving 17 bases between them. The V gene's germline CDR1 is SGHAT and CDR2 FQNNGV. This chain's CDR3 is CASSLGLGWRGTGELFF. The CDR3 nucleotides read TGTGCCAGCAGCTTAGGCCTCGGGTGGAGGGGTACCGGGGAGCTGTTTTTT. Together with reference TRBV11-2 and TRBJ2-2, the CDR3 gives the full variable domain: EAGVAQSPRYKIIEKRQSVAFWCNPISGHATLYWYQQILGQGPKLLIQFQNNGVVDDSQLPKDRFSAERLKGVDSTLKIQPAKLEDSAVYLCASSLGLGWRGTGELFFGEGSRLTVL.